The source of this T cell receptor (beta chain) is a study of regulatory T cells in long-lasting Graves disease. Germline V lookup: CDR1 WSHSY, CDR2 SAAADI. CDR3 length equals 13 residues. This clonotype was counted between two and nine times. Its antigen is currently unknown. A read error may produce the germline difference seen at one junction end. Time point indicated: newly diagnosed GD, antithyroid drugs for less than 3 months. PBMC-derived RNA was used for the TCR library. Tubes containing EDTA received nine milliliters of drawn peripheral blood. General observations from the study: Persistent disease showed a preference for TRBV28, TRBJ1-2 and TRBJ2-5.

Building of the TCR beta libraries involved iRepertoire HTBI primers and Arm-PCR of CDR3 regions. Each CDR3 protein gets one entry after TCRdb re-called the multiplex PCR reads with MiXCR. The sample lists around 450,000 distinct CDR3 sequences; 15% were seen once. The sample was also reused in another study, on T cells in Graves' hyperthyroidism and ophthalmopathy. That source notes: Blood also showed most of the thyroid clonotypes that were expanded above 0.001.

Source: peripheral blood mononuclear cells (PBMCs), taken at new diagnosis, from a patient treated with antithyroid drugs. J is TRBJ2-1 and V is TRBV10-2; D unclear. The clonotype originates from a woman in her twenties or thirties with Graves disease. As DNA, the CDR3 is TGCGCCAGCAGTGGAGCTGGCTACAATGAGCGGTTCTTC. Translating gives CASSGAGYNERFF.